This TCR beta chain was obtained from a study of blood T cell repertoires in COVID-19. Study information: The study drew acute and convalescent COVID-19 samples from the United States, Italy and Spain.

Original analysis: Estimation of nucleated cell counts was performed using reference gene primer amplification. Sequencing was performed with immunoSEQ multiplex PCR; in TCRdb, only in-frame clones are kept and a portion is missing. That table furnishes V, J and clone size, whereas the DNA furnished D and trimming. The profile shows some 190,000 clones, about 88% of them singletons. Individuals drawn from 20 to 30 US areas were roughly 18 to 100 years old. CDR1 is ENHRY and CDR2 is SYGVKD in the germline V gene. This CDR3 is 13 amino acids long. V trimming: 6 bases; J trimming: 7 bases; junction bases outside the gene matches: 4.

Sequencing used PBMCs or T cells enriched from blood (not recorded which). The chain has TRBV10-3 and TRBJ2-1; 9 bases are a match to TRBD1. This TCR was recovered from a young woman who had recovered from COVID-19. The CDR3 DNA sequence: TGTGCCATCAGGACAGGGGGGGTGAATGAGCAGTTCTTC. Its protein is CAIRTGGVNEQFF.